This TCR beta chain was obtained from a study of cytotoxic CD8 clonotypes in ibrutinib-treated CLL. Background on the study: Productive templates per sample averaged almost 260,000; productive rearrangements, approximately 96,000.

As input for TCR beta libraries, roughly 2.1 micrograms of genomic DNA came from cryopreserved PBMCs. Findings and caveats of the study: Having risen at ibrutinib response, clonality had fallen back toward baseline by progression. Baseline-level clonality went beyond age-matched healthy donors and moved in step with circulating CD8+ T-cell counts.

Profiled with immunoSEQ multiplex PCR; TCRdb holds only in-frame clones, not every one. The data show some 350,000 clones, roughly 71% seen once. This clone was recorded only once. Its target is not known. From germline, CDR1 is MNHNY and CDR2 SVGAGI (reference sequence). Trimming took 6 bases from V and 8 from J, leaving 10 bases between them. The CDR3 extends over 11 amino acids. This receptor was identified in a human donor with chronic lymphocytic leukemia. The specimen was PBMCs, collected after 36 months of ibrutinib treatment. This chain links TRBV6-6 with TRBJ1-1; D is uncertain. CDR3 sequence (DNA): TGTGCCAGCAGAAGAGGTACGGAAGCTTTCTTT. It yields the protein CASRRGTEAFF.